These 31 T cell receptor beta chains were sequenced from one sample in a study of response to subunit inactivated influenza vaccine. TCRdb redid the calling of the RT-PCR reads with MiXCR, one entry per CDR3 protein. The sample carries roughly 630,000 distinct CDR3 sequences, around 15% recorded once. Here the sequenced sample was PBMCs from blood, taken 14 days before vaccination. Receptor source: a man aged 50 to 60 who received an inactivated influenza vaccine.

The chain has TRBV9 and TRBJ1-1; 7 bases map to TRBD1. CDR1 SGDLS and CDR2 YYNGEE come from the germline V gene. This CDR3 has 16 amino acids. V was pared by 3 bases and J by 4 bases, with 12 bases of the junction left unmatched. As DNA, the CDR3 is TGTGCCAGCAGCGAGGAGACAGGGCAAATCCGCACTGAAGCTTTCTTT. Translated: CASSEETGQIRTEAFF.

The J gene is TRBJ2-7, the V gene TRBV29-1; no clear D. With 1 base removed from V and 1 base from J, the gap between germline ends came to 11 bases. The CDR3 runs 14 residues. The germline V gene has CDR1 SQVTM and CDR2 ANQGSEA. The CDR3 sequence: CSVEVGQVSYEQYF. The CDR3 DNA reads TGCAGCGTTGAAGTAGGTCAAGTTTCCTACGAGCAGTACTTC.

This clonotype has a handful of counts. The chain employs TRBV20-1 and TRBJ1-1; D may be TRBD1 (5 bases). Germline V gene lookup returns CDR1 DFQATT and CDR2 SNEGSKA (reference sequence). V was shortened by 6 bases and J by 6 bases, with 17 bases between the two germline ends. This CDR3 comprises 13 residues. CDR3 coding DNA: TGCAGTGCCAGAACCCCAGGGAGGGCTGAAGCTTTCTTT. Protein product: CSARTPGRAEAFF.

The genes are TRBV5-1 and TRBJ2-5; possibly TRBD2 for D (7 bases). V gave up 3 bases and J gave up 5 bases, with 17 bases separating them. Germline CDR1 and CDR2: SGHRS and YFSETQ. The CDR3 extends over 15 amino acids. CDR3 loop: CASSWRAGEGETQYF. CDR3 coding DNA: TGCGCCAGCAGCTGGCGGGCAGGGGAGGGTGAGACCCAGTACTTC.

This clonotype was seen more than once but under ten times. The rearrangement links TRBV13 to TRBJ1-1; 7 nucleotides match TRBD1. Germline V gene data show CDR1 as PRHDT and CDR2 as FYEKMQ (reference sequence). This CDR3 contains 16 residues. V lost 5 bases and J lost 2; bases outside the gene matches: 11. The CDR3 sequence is CASSRNPGQRNTEAFF. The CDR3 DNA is TGTGCCAGCAGCCGCAACCCGGGACAGAGAAACACTGAAGCTTTCTTT.

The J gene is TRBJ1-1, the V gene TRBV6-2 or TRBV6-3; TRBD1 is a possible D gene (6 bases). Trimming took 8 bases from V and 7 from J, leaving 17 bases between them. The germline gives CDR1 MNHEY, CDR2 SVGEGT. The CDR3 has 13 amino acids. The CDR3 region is CASCLQGRDEAFF. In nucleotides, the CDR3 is TGTGCCAGCTGTTTACAGGGCCGGGATGAAGCTTTCTTT.

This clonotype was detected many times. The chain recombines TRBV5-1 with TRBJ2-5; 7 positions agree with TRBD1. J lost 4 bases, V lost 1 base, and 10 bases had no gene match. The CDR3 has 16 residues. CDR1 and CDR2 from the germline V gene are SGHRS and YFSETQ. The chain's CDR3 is CASSLNAVRGSETQYF. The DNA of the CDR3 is TGCGCCAGCAGCTTGAATGCGGTCAGGGGGTCAGAGACCCAGTACTTC.

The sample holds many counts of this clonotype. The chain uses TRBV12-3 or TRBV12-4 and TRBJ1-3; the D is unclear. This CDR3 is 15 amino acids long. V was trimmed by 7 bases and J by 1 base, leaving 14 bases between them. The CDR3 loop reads CASTPGPVSGNTIYF. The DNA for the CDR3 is TGTGCCAGCACTCCTGGACCCGTTTCTGGAAACACCATATATTTT.

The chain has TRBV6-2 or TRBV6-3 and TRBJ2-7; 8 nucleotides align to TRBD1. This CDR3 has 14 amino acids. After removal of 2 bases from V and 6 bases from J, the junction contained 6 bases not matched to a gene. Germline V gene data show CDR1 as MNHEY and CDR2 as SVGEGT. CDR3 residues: CASSYAKTGGEQYF. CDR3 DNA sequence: TGTGCCAGCAGTTACGCGAAAACAGGGGGCGAGCAGTACTTC.

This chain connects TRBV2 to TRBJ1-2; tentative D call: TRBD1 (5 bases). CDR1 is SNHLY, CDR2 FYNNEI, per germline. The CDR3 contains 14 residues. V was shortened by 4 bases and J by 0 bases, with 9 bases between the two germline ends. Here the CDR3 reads CASSGDRANYGYTF. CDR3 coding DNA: TGTGCCAGCAGTGGTGACAGAGCTAACTATGGCTACACCTTC. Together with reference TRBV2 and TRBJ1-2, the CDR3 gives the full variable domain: EPEVTQTPSHQVTQMGQEVILRCVPISNHLYFYWYRQILGQKVEFLVSFYNNEISEKSEIFDDQFSVERPDGSNFTLKIRSTKLEDSAMYFCASSGDRANYGYTFGSGTRLTVV.

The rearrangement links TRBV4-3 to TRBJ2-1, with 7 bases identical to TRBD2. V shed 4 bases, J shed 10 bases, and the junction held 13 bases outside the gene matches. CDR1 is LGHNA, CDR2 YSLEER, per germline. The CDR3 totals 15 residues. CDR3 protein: CASSPVLGGLVEQFF. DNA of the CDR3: TGCGCCAGCAGCCCAGTTCTGGGAGGGCTGGTAGAGCAGTTCTTC.

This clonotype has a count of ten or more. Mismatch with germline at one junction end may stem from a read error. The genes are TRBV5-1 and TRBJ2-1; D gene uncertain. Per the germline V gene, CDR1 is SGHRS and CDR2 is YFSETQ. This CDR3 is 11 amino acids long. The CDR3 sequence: CASSLDNEQFF. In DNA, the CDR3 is TGTGCCAGCAGCTTAGACAATGAGCAGTTCTTC.

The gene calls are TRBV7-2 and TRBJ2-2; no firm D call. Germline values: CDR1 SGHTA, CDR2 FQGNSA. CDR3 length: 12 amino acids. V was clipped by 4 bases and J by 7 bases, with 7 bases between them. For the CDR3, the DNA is TGTGCCAGCAGCTCCCCTTTCGGGGAGCTGTTTTTT. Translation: CASSSPFGELFF.

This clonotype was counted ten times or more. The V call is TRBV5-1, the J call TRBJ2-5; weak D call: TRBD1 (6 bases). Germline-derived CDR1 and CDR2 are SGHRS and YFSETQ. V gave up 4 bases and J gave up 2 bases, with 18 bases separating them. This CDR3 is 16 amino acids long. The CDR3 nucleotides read TGCGCCAGCAGCCCTTGGGGGCAGGGGCAACAAGAGACCCAGTACTTC. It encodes CASSPWGQGQQETQYF.

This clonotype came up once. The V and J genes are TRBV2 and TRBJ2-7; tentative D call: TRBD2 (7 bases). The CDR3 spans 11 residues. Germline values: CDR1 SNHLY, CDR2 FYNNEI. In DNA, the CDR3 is TGTGCGAGGGGGGGCGGGCACGAGCAGTACTTC. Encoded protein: CARGGGHEQYF.

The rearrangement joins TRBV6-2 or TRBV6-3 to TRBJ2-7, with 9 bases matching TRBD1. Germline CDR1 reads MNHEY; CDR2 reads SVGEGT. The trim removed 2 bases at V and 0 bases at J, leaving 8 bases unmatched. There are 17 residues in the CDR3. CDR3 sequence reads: CASSYPTGTGRSYEQYF. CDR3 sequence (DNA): TGTGCCAGCAGTTACCCGACCGGGACAGGGCGCTCCTACGAGCAGTACTTC.

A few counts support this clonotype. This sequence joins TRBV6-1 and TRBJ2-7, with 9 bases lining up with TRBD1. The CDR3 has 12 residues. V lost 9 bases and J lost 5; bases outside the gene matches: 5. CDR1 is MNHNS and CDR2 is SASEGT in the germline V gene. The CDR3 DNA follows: TGTGCCAGTACAGGGGGCCGAGACGAGCAGTACTTC. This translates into CASTGGRDEQYF.

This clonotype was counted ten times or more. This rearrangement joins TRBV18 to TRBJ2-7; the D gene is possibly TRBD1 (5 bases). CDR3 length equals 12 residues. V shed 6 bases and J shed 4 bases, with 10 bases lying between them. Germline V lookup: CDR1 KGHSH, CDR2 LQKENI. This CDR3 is CASSDKGYEQYF. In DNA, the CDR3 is TGTGCCAGCTCGGATAAGGGGTACGAGCAGTACTTC.

Here the CDR3 reads CASSLLAGGGGQPQHF. CDR3 nucleotide sequence: TGTGCCAGCAGTTTATTGGCAGGGGGCGGGGGCCAGCCCCAGCATTTT. This sequence joins TRBV27 and TRBJ1-5; 8 positions match TRBD1. CDR1 is MNHEY and CDR2 is SMNVEV in the germline V gene (reference sequence). With 1 base clipped from V and 7 bases from J, the junction kept 9 bases outside the gene matches. CDR3 size: 16 residues.

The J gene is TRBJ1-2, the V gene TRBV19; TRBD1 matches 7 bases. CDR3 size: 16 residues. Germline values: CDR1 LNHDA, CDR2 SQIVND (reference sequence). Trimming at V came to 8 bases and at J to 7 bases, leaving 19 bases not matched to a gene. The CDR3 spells CASSKLQGPITFGYTF. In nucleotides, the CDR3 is TGTGCCAGTTCGAAGTTACAGGGGCCCATAACCTTTGGCTACACCTTC. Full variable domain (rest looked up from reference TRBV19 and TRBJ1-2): DGGITQSPKYLFRKEGQNVTLSCEQNLNHDAMYWYRQDPGQGLRLIYYSQIVNDFQKGDIAEGYSVSREKKESFPLTVTSAQKNPTAFYLCASSKLQGPITFGYTFGSGTRLTVV.

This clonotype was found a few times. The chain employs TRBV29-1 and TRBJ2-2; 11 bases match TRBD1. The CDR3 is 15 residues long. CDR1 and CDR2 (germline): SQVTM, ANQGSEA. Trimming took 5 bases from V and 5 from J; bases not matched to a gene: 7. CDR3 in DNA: TGCAGCGTTTGGACAGGGGGCATATGGACCGGGGAGCTGTTTTTT. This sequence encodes CSVWTGGIWTGELFF.

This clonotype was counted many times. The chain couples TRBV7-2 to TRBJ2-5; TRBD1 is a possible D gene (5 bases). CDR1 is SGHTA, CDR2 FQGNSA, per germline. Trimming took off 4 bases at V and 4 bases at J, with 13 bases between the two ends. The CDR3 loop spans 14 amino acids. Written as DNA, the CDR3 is TGTGCCAGCAGCTCCGACAGCCGTCCAGAGACCCAGTACTTC. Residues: CASSSDSRPETQYF.

CDR3 in amino acids: CASSPGQGGMLNTEAFF. The CDR3 DNA reads as TGTGCCAGCTCACCCGGACAGGGCGGCATGTTGAACACTGAAGCTTTCTTT. J is TRBJ1-1 and V is TRBV18; 8 positions agree with TRBD1. Losses at the gene ends were 3 bases for V and 0 bases for J; bases not matched to a gene: 9. CDR1 KGHSH and CDR2 LQKENI come from the germline V gene. The CDR3 is 17 amino acids.

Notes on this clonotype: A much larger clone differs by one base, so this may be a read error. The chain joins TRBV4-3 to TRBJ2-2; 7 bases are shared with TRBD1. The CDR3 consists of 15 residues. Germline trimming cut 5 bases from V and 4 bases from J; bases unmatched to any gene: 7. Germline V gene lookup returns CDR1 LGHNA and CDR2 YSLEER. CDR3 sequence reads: CASSSRQGRTGELFF. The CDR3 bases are TGCGCCAGCAGCTCCCGACAGGGTCGCACCGGGGAGCTGTTTTTT.

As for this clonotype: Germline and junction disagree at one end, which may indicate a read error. CDR3 nucleotides: TGCGCCAGCAGATTGGACAGGGCGAACACTGAAGCTTTCTTT. It specifies CASRLDRANTEAFF. The chain combines TRBV5-1 with TRBJ1-1; the match to TRBD1 covers 8 bases. Germline CDR1 reads SGHRS; CDR2 reads YFSETQ. This CDR3 has 14 amino acids.

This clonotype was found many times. The CDR3 loop is CASSFSPYEQYF. In DNA form, the CDR3 reads TGTGCCAGCAGCTTTAGTCCTTACGAGCAGTACTTC. The rearrangement joins TRBV7-9 to TRBJ2-7, with no clear D. V was trimmed by 3 bases and J by 4 bases, leaving 7 bases between them. Germline V gene data show CDR1 as SEHNR and CDR2 as FQNEAQ (reference sequence). This CDR3 comprises 12 residues.

CDR3 region: CASGGGDGTQYF. The DNA for the CDR3 is TGTGCCAGCGGGGGCGGCGATGGCACCCAGTACTTC. This chain links TRBV25-1 with TRBJ2-5; TRBD1 is a possible D gene (6 bases). V shed 8 bases and J shed 8 bases, with 15 bases lying between them. This CDR3 contains 12 residues. Germline CDR1 reads MGHDK; CDR2 reads SYGVNS. Together with reference TRBV25-1 and TRBJ2-5, the CDR3 gives the full variable domain: EADIYQTPRYLVIGTGKKITLECSQTMGHDKMYWYQQDPGMELHLIHYSYGVNSTEKGDLSSESTVSRIRTEHFPLTLESARPSHTSQYLCASGGGDGTQYFGPGTRLLVL.

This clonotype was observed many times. CDR3 region: CASSVAGDYGYTF. The CDR3 DNA reads as TGTGCCAGCAGCGTAGCGGGGGACTATGGCTACACCTTC. This chain joins TRBV9 and TRBJ1-2, with a tentative D call TRBD1 (5 bases). Germline V gene data show CDR1 as SGDLS and CDR2 as YYNGEE. The CDR3 is made up of 13 amino acids. Trimming took off 0 bases at V and 3 bases at J, with 6 bases between the two ends.

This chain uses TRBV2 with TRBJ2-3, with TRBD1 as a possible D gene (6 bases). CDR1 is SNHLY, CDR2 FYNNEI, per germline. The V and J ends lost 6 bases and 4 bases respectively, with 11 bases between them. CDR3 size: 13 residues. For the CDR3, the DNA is TGTGCCAGCAGCAGGGGATTGTCAGATACGCAGTATTTT. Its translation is CASSRGLSDTQYF.

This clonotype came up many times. The CDR3 nucleotides read TGTGCCAGCAGCCCCGATAGAGGGGGCCTCCAAGAGACCCAGTACTTC. Amino acids: CASSPDRGGLQETQYF. This sequence joins TRBV6-1 and TRBJ2-5, with 7 bases fitting TRBD1. Germline CDR1 is MNHNS and CDR2 is SASEGT. The CDR3 totals 16 residues. J was trimmed by 1 base and V by 6 bases; bases with no gene match: 11.

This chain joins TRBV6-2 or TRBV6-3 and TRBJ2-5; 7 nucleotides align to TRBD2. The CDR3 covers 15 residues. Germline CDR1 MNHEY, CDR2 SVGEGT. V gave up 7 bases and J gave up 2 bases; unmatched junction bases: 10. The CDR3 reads CASKRFSGPQETQYF. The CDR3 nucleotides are TGTGCCAGCAAACGATTTAGCGGGCCACAAGAGACCCAGTACTTC.